The clone carrying this T cell receptor (beta chain) was detected ten times or more. What it recognizes is unknown. Per the authors' pipeline: Variation in CDR3 across clinicopathological groups served as the basis for constructing a distant-metastasis classifier in papillary thyroid cancer. TCRdb called clones again from the PCR reads with MiXCR. The V and J calls were determined by TCRdb, not by the authors. This sample has some 20,000 clones; roughly 23% occur once, and the top ten carry about 10%. This sample is drawn from a study of metastatic and nonmetastatic thyroid tumors. Study summary: Repertoires of blood and of tissue (tumor or nodule) from malignant and benign thyroid patients were compared. Findings of the study overall: Significantly higher TCR beta diversity was reportedly seen in malignant thyroid tumors than benign nodules, in blood and tumor.

Trimming cost V 4 bases and J 3 bases, with 11 bases left between them. Germline CDR1 and CDR2: LGHNA and YSLEER. This CDR3 contains 14 residues. All patients reached thyroid surgery having received no treatment beforehand. The chain recombines TRBV4-3 with TRBJ2-3; no firm D call. This receptor was taken from a male donor with papillary thyroid cancer or a benign thyroid nodule (not recorded which). Some clones in this sample may be carry-over from other donors' samples. Sequencing was carried out using tumor tissue. The CDR3 region is CASSPIWGTDTQYF. The CDR3 DNA reads TGCGCCAGCAGCCCCATATGGGGAACAGATACGCAGTATTTT.